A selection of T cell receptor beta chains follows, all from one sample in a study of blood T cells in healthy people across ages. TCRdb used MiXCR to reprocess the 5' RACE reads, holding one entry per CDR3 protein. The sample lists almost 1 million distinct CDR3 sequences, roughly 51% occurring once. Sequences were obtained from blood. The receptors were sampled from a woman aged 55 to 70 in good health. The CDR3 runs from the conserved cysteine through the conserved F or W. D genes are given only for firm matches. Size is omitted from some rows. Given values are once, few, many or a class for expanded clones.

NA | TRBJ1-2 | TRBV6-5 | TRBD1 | TGTGCCAGCAGTTACTCGGGGACAGGGGCAGGAGTAGGCTATGGCTACACCTTC | CASSYSGTGAGVGYGYTF
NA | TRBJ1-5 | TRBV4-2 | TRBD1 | TGTGCCAGCAGCCATGGGGACAGGGGGATTGGTAATCAGCCCCAGCATTTT | CASSHGDRGIGNQPQHF
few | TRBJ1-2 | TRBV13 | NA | TGTGCCAGCAGCTTAAAAGTCAGGGGCTATGGCTACACCTTC | CASSLKVRGYGYTF
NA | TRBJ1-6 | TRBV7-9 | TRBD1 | TGTGCCAGCAGCTTACTCCCGGGACAGGACCTTAATTCACCCCTCCACTTT | CASSLLPGQDLNSPLHF
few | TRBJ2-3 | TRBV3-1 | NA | TGTGCCAGCAGCCAAATCGAGTATGCGCAGTATTTT | CASSQIEYAQYF
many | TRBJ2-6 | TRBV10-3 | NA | TGTGCCATCAGTGAGTCTGGGCCTGGGGGATCTGGGGCCAACGTCCTGACTTTC | CAISESGPGGSGANVLTF
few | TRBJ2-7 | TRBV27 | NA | TGTGCCAGCCGCCTCCTCAGCGGAACCTACGAGCAGTACTTC | CASRLLSGTYEQYF
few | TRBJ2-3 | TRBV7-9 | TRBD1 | TGTGCCAGCAACCAAACCGGGACAGGGGGCACAGATACGCAGTATTTT | CASNQTGTGGTDTQYF
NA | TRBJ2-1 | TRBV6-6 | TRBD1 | TGTGCCAGCAGTTTTACCGGGACAGAATACAATGAGCAGTTCTTC | CASSFTGTEYNEQFF
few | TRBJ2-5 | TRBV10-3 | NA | TGTGCCATCCACTCCGGATCCACCCAAGAGACCCAGTACTTC | CAIHSGSTQETQYF
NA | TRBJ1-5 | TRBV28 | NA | TGTGCCAGCAGTCCACGCCAGGGTAGCAATCAGCCCCAGCATTTT | CASSPRQGSNQPQHF
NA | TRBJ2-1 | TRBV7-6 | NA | TGTGCCAGCAGCTCCAACGGGGGCTACAATGAGCAGTTCTTC | CASSSNGGYNEQFF
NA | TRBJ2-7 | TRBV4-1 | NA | TGCGCCAGCAGCCAAGTGGGGAAAAATTCCTACGAGCAGTACTTC | CASSQVGKNSYEQYF
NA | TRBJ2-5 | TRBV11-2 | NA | TGTGCCAGCAGCACCTACCTAGCGAAAGAGACCCAGTACTTC | CASSTYLAKETQYF
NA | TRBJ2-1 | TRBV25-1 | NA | TGTGCCAGCAGTGAATGGACTACCAATGAGCAGTTCTTC | CASSEWTTNEQFF
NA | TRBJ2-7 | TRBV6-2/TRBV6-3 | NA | TGTGCCAGCAGTTCGGACGACTCCTACGAGCAGTACTTC | CASSSDDSYEQYF
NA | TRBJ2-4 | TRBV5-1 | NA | TGCGCCAGCAGCTTGGAAGGGACATTCATTCAGTACTTC | CASSLEGTFIQYF
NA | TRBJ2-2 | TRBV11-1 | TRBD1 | TGTGCCAGCAGCTTCCGGGACAGCCCAAACACCGGGGAGCTGTTTTTT | CASSFRDSPNTGELFF
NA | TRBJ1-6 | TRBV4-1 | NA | TGCGCCAGCAGCCAAGAACTTCCGGGACAACTTTCACCCCTCCACTTT | CASSQELPGQLSPLHF
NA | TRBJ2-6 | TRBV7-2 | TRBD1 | TGTGCCAGCAGTTACACAGGGGGCGGGGCCAACGTCCTGACTTTC | CASSYTGGGANVLTF
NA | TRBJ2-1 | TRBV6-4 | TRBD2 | TGTGCCAGCAGCGGGACTAGCGGGGGGGCGGATGAGCAGTTCTTC | CASSGTSGGADEQFF
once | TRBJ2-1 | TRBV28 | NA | TGTGCCAGCAGTCCTGGCAATGTAAACAATGAGCAGTTCTTC | CASSPGNVNNEQFF
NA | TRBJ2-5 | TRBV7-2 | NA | TGTGCCAGCAGCCCCCGGGCTAGAGGTGAAGAGACCCAGTACTTC | CASSPRARGEETQYF
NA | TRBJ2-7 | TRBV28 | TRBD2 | TGTGCCAGCAGCCGAAGCACTAGCGGTAGGACCTACGAGCAGTACTTC | CASSRSTSGRTYEQYF
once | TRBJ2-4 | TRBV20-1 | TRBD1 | TGCAGTGCTCGCCCCCTCCGGGACAGGGGTCGCACCGCTCTAGCCAAAAACATTCAGTACTTC | CSARPLRDRGRTALAKNIQYF
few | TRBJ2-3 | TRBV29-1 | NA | TGCAGCGCCCTACAGGGTTGGGGCCCCCAGGATACGCAGTATTTT | CSALQGWGPQDTQYF
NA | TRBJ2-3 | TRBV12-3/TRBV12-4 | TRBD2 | TGTGCCAGCAGAGGGCCGGGACTAGCGGGAGGACCCACAGATACGCAGTATTTT | CASRGPGLAGGPTDTQYF
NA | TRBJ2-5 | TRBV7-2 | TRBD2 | TGTGCCAGCAGAATGACTAGCGGTGAAGAGACCCAGTACTTC | CASRMTSGEETQYF
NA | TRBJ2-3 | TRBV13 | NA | TGTGCCAGCAGCTTACCGTCGAGTACCACAGATACGCAGTATTTT | CASSLPSSTTDTQYF
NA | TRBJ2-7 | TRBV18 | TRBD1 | TGTGCCAGCTCACAAGCCGGGACAGGTCCCACCTACGAGCAGTACTTC | CASSQAGTGPTYEQYF
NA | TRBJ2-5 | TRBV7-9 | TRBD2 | TGTGCCAGCAGCTTAGTCGTGCGGGGACGGGGACTACAAGAGACCCAGTACTTC | CASSLVVRGRGLQETQYF
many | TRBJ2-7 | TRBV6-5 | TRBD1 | TGTGCCAGCAGTTACTCGACAGGGGCCGTCTCCGAGCAGTACTTC | CASSYSTGAVSEQYF
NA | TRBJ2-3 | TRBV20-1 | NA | TGCAGTGCTACCCTTAGCACAGATACGCAGTATTTT | CSATLSTDTQYF
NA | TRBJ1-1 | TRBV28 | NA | TGTGCCAGCAGTCCCTTCGGGGAGCAAGGGGCAGCTTTCTTT | CASSPFGEQGAAFF
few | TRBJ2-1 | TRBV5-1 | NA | TGCGCCAGCAGCCGGGGGGAGACAGGGCCTTTGGGTGAGCAGTTCTTC | CASSRGETGPLGEQFF
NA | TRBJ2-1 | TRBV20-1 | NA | TGCAGTGCTAGAGCCCTACGGGAGCCTCGCTACGAGCAGTTCTTC | CSARALREPRYEQFF
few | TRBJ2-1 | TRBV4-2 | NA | TGTGCCAGCAGCCGCGCACTCGGGACAAGTAACAATGAGCAGTTCTTC | CASSRALGTSNNEQFF
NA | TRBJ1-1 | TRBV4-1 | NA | TGCGCCAGCAGCCGCAGGGAGGGCACTGAAGCTTTCTTT | CASSRREGTEAFF
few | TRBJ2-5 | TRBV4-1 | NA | TGCGCCAGCAGCCAAGACTGGGAGACCCAGTACTTC | CASSQDWETQYF
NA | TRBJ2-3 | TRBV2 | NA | TGTGCCAGCGCTCGGGGTGTTAGCGGAAACACAGATACGCAGTATTTT | CASARGVSGNTDTQYF
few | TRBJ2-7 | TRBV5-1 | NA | TGCGCCAGCAGCCCGGGCCCACCGGGACAACCTTACGAGCAGTACTTC | CASSPGPPGQPYEQYF
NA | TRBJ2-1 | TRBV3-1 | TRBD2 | TGTGCCAGCAGCCAAGATGGGCTAGCGGGGGCCTACAATGAGCAGTTCTTC | CASSQDGLAGAYNEQFF
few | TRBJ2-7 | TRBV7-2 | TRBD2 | TGTGCCAGCAGCTTAGCTCCTAGCGGGAGCGAGCAGTACTTC | CASSLAPSGSEQYF
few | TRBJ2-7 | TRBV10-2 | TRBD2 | TGCGCCCCCACTAGCGGGATTTCCTACGAGCAGTACTTC | CAPTSGISYEQYF
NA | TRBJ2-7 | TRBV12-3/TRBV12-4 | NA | TGTGCCAGCAGGGAAAATCCGGGACACTCCTACGAGCAGTACTTC | CASRENPGHSYEQYF
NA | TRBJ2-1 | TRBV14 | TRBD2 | TGTGCCAGCAGCCCTAGCGGATACGTTGTCCATGAGCAGTTCTTC | CASSPSGYVVHEQFF